These 13 T cell receptor beta chains came from one sample sequenced in a study of blood T cell repertoires in COVID-19 (dated by TCRdb to the early 2020s). Library creation used the immunoSEQ multiplex PCR assay. TCRdb retrieved this table from immuneACCESS and kept in-frame rearrangements only. Not all clones are present; in checked studies, unresolved V genes account for under half, and no reason is known for the remainder. The sample data list roughly 400,000 clones, and 88% of these were observed just once. Jointly, the top ten make up 2% to 2.5% of the sample. The sequenced sample was PBMCs or T cells enriched from blood (not recorded which). These receptors originate from a woman in her thirties or forties with acute COVID-19.

This chain uses TRBV11-2 with TRBJ1-2; possibly TRBD1 for D (6 bases). This CDR3 comprises 18 residues. V was trimmed by 4 bases and J by 1 base, leaving 22 bases between them. Germline CDR1 is SGHAT and CDR2 is FQNNGV. The CDR3 DNA follows: TGTGCCAGCAGCTCGAGGGGGGCGTCGGGGGGCTATAACTATGGCTACACCTTC. This gives the protein CASSSRGASGGYNYGYTF.

The CDR3 DNA reads TGCGCCAGCCAAAACAGGGGGCCAATAAACACCGGGGAGCTGTTTTTT. This codes for CASQNRGPINTGELFF. The chain combines TRBV5-1 with TRBJ2-2; 9 nucleotides match TRBD1. The trim removed 7 bases at V and 2 bases at J, leaving 9 bases unmatched. The CDR3 contains 16 residues. The germline V gene encodes CDR1 SGHRS and CDR2 YFSETQ.

The J gene is TRBJ2-5, the V gene TRBV2; a weak D match, TRBD1 (5 bases). V lost 6 bases, J lost 4 bases, and 15 bases lay in between. Germline V gene data show CDR1 as SNHLY and CDR2 as FYNNEI. The CDR3 has 14 residues. The CDR3 coding sequence is TGTGCCAGCAGCAAAACTAAGACAGCAGAGACCCAGTACTTC. This translates into CASSKTKTAETQYF.

Of note for this clone: Different DNA sequences within this sample yield the same CDR3. The V call is TRBV6-5, the J call TRBJ1-3, with D unresolved. Germline values: CDR1 MNHEY, CDR2 SVGAGI. The CDR3 spans 13 residues. Between the trimmed V and J ends, which lost 5 bases and 1 base, there was a span of 6 bases. The CDR3 DNA reads TGTGCCAGCAGTCGGGGATCTGGAAACACCATATATTTT. It encodes CASSRGSGNTIYF.

The chain has TRBV10-3 and TRBJ1-4; 9 positions agree with TRBD1. Germline V CDR1 and CDR2: ENHRY, SYGVKD. J gave up 8 bases and V 5 bases, and 6 bases lay outside the gene matches. This CDR3 is built from 14 residues. In DNA form, the CDR3 reads TGTGCCATCAGTTCGGGACAGGGATGGGAAAAACTGTTTTTT. This encodes CAISSGQGWEKLFF.

This clone was seen only a few times. The CDR3 bases are TGCGCCAGCAGCTTCCAACAGGGGGCCCACGAGCAGTACTTC. Amino acid sequence: CASSFQQGAHEQYF. The chain joins TRBV5-1 to TRBJ2-7, with 9 bases matching TRBD1. The CDR3 totals 14 residues. Germline assignment: CDR1 SGHRS and CDR2 YFSETQ. With V trimmed by 2 bases and J by 5 bases, 5 bases remained unmatched.

This chain joins TRBV27 and TRBJ2-5; 9 bases map to TRBD2. Germline-derived CDR1 and CDR2 are MNHEY and SMNVEV (reference sequence). V was clipped by 5 bases and J by 0 bases; unmatched bases: 10. This CDR3 contains 17 residues. For the CDR3, the DNA is TGTGCCAGCAGTCCCTCCCGAAGCGGGGGGTACCAAGAGACCCAGTACTTC. This translates into CASSPSRSGGYQETQYF.

This sequence joins TRBV27 and TRBJ1-6, with TRBD1 matching 9 bases. There are 16 residues in the CDR3. Germline CDR1 MNHEY, CDR2 SMNVEV (reference sequence). Trimming removed 5 bases from V and 8 bases from J; junction bases left unmatched: 10. The CDR3 nucleotides read TGTGCCAGCAGTCTGGGACAGGGACAGGGATATTCACCCCTCCACTTT. Its protein is CASSLGQGQGYSPLHF.

The rearrangement links TRBV5-1 to TRBJ1-1, with D maybe TRBD1 (5 bases). Germline V CDR1 and CDR2: SGHRS, YFSETQ. This CDR3 spans 15 amino acids. V lost 5 bases to trimming and J lost 0 bases, with 14 bases between them. The CDR3 DNA is TGCGCCAGCAGTCGGGGAGGGGCCATGAACACTGAAGCTTTCTTT. Protein product: CASSRGGAMNTEAFF.

The V and J genes are TRBV5-5 and TRBJ2-1, with TRBD2 identical over 7 bases. The V segment lost 0 bases and the J segment 6 bases; nucleotides outside the gene matches: 9. Germline lookup yields CDR1 SGHKS and CDR2 YYEKEE (reference sequence). This CDR3 is 16 amino acids long. The CDR3 here is CASSLDGGTGGNEQFF. CDR3 in DNA: TGTGCCAGCAGCTTGGACGGGGGGACCGGAGGCAATGAGCAGTTCTTC.

This chain joins TRBV6-4 and TRBJ1-2; possibly TRBD1 for D (5 bases). Trimming took off 6 bases at V and 8 bases at J, with 16 bases between the two ends. The CDR3 totals 13 residues. Per germline, CDR1 MRHNA and CDR2 SNTAGT. Here the CDR3 reads CASRSRNRTGYTF. DNA for the CDR3: TGTGCCAGCAGGTCAAGGAACAGGACGGGCTACACCTTC.

The chain carries TRBV18 and TRBJ1-1; D not resolved. The V and J ends lost 2 bases and 6 bases respectively, with 7 bases between them. Germline V CDR1 and CDR2: KGHSH, LQKENI. The CDR3 length is 12 residues. The chain's CDR3 is CASSPGQAEAFF. Here the CDR3 DNA reads TGTGCCAGCTCACCAGGGCAGGCTGAAGCTTTCTTT.

The CDR3 nucleotides are TGTGCCAGCAGCCTTGACAGGAACACTGAAGCTTTCTTT. Amino acids: CASSLDRNTEAFF. The gene calls are TRBV11-3 and TRBJ1-1; the D gene is possibly TRBD1 (5 bases). The germline gives CDR1 SGHNT, CDR2 YENEEA. CDR3 length equals 13 residues. Trimming took 5 bases from V and 1 from J, leaving 8 bases between them.